The 26 T cell receptor beta chains listed next were all sequenced from one sample in a study of blood T cell repertoires in COVID-19. Profiled with immunoSEQ multiplex PCR; TCRdb holds only in-frame clones, not every one. The sample gives 150,000 to 200,000 clones, approximately 80% of which show up once; roughly 8.8% is in the top ten. Sequencing was done on a sample of peripheral blood. The receptors derive from a woman in her 50s with active or convalescent COVID-19.

The chain has TRBV19 and TRBJ2-5, with D possibly being TRBD1 (6 bases). The CDR3 extends over 14 amino acids. V was shortened by 2 bases and J by 4 bases, with 11 bases between the two germline ends. From germline, CDR1 is LNHDA and CDR2 SQIVND (reference sequence). The CDR3 DNA follows: TGTGCCAGTAGTATACGGACAGCCGGAGAGACCCAGTACTTC. Its protein is CASSIRTAGETQYF.

The chain links TRBV7-2 to TRBJ1-2; 11 bases are a match to TRBD1. The CDR3 loop spans 19 amino acids. V trimming: 4 bases; J trimming: 5 bases; junction bases outside the gene matches: 18. From germline, CDR1 is SGHTA and CDR2 FQGNSA. The CDR3 reads CASSSQGQGATILAYGYTF. The CDR3 DNA reads TGTGCCAGCAGCTCCCAAGGACAGGGGGCTACCATACTAGCATATGGCTACACCTTC.

The chain joins TRBV7-3 to TRBJ2-1; no clear D gene. Germline V gene data show CDR1 as SGHTA and CDR2 as FQGTGA. The V end lost 1 base, the J end lost 8 bases, and 18 bases lay between the germline ends. This CDR3 is built from 16 residues. The CDR3 nucleotides read TGTGCCAGCAGCTTAATGGCGACCCTGAGAGGAGATGAGCAGTTCTTC. Translating gives CASSLMATLRGDEQFF.

The chain recombines TRBV5-8 with TRBJ1-2; 9 bases match TRBD1. V dropped 4 bases and J dropped 5; count of bases not matched to a gene: 9. The germline gives CDR1 SGHTS, CDR2 YDEGEE. The CDR3 length is 15 residues. This chain's CDR3 is CASSPRDRVTYGYTF. The CDR3 DNA reads as TGTGCCAGCAGCCCACGGGACAGGGTTACTTATGGCTACACCTTC.

V gene TRBV5-4 combines with J gene TRBJ1-5; D gene unclear. The V end was cut by 0 bases, the J end by 10 bases, with 11 bases between. The CDR3 extends over 13 amino acids. Germline assignment: CDR1 SGHNT and CDR2 YYREEE (reference sequence). This chain's CDR3 is CASSLDAGYPQHF. CDR3 bases: TGTGCCAGCAGCTTGGACGCGGGCTATCCCCAGCATTTT.

The J gene is TRBJ1-2, the V gene TRBV5-4; 7 nucleotides line up with TRBD1. V lost 0 bases to trimming and J lost 7 bases; unmatched junction nucleotides: 12. Germline V gives CDR1 SGHNT, CDR2 YYREEE (reference sequence). The CDR3 spans 16 residues. In DNA form, the CDR3 reads TGTGCCAGCAGCTTGGGTGTAGGGGGCGCATCGTCTGGCTACACCTTC. This translates into CASSLGVGGASSGYTF.

This clone showed up many times. The chain recombines TRBV4-3 with TRBJ2-6; the match to TRBD1 covers 11 bases. The CDR3 is 19 residues long. Germline CDR1 LGHNA, CDR2 YSLEER. J lost 1 base, V lost 4 bases, and 9 bases had no gene match. CDR3 loop: CASSREGGQGVSGANVLTF. In DNA, the CDR3 is TGCGCCAGCAGCCGAGAAGGGGGACAGGGGGTTTCTGGGGCCAACGTCCTGACTTTC.

The rearrangement links TRBV19 to TRBJ2-3; D ambiguous. The CDR3 extends over 12 amino acids. Germline loops: CDR1 LNHDA, CDR2 SQIVND (reference sequence). Trimming removed 0 bases at V and 6 bases at J, with 4 bases between. CDR3 residues: CASSIEADTQYF. CDR3 in DNA: TGTGCCAGTAGTATAGAAGCCGATACGCAGTATTTT.

The chain joins TRBV7-9 to TRBJ2-7; TRBD2 is a possible D gene (5 bases). The CDR3 consists of 14 residues. CDR1 and CDR2 from the germline V gene are SEHNR and FQNEAQ (reference sequence). V lost 4 bases, J lost 7 bases, and 17 bases lay in between. CDR3 DNA: TGTGCCAGCAGCTCCCGGGGTAGCGTCATGGAGCAGTACTTC. It specifies CASSSRGSVMEQYF.

J is TRBJ2-2 and V is TRBV29-1; 12 nucleotides match TRBD2. Losses at the gene ends were 5 bases for V and 2 bases for J; bases not matched to a gene: 6. The germline V gene has CDR1 SQVTM and CDR2 ANQGSEA. The CDR3 consists of 16 residues. The CDR3 here is CSVHGTSGLNTGELFF. In DNA form, the CDR3 reads TGCAGCGTTCATGGGACTAGCGGGCTAAACACCGGGGAGCTGTTTTTT.

The gene calls are TRBV6-5 and TRBJ2-1; 7 nucleotides line up with TRBD2. V gave up 2 bases and J gave up 9 bases; unmatched junction bases: 13. Germline CDR1 MNHEY, CDR2 SVGAGI. There are 16 residues in the CDR3. CDR3 sequence (DNA): TGTGCCAGCAGTTACGGGAGGGCCAGCGGGAAGGGTGAGCAGTTCTTC. As protein: CASSYGRASGKGEQFF.

The CDR3 spells CAIRNVLREKLFF. In DNA, the CDR3 is TGTGCCATCAGGAACGTCCTGAGGGAAAAACTGTTTTTT. The genes are TRBV10-3 and TRBJ1-4; D remains ambiguous. Germline CDR1 and CDR2: ENHRY and SYGVKD. Trimming removed 6 bases from V and 8 bases from J, with 13 bases in between. The CDR3 covers 13 residues.

The rearrangement links TRBV15 to TRBJ2-2; D is possibly TRBD1 (6 bases). CDR3 length equals 14 residues. CDR1 and CDR2 from the germline V gene are LNHNV and YYDKDF (reference sequence). V was cut by 6 bases and J by 1 base, with 9 bases left in between. The DNA of the CDR3 is TGTGCCACCAGGGGGACACTGAACACCGGGGAGCTGTTTTTT. Translating gives CATRGTLNTGELFF.

The rearrangement uses TRBV5-8 and TRBJ1-1; D is undetermined. This CDR3 contains 14 residues. Germline V gene lookup returns CDR1 SGHTS and CDR2 YDEGEE. Trimming removed 2 bases at V and 1 base at J, with 9 bases between. The CDR3: CASSFPVSNTEAFF. CDR3 DNA: TGTGCCAGCAGCTTTCCAGTCTCGAACACTGAAGCTTTCTTT.

Turning to this clone: Other DNA sequences from this sample encode an identical CDR3 as well. The chain couples TRBV4-3 to TRBJ2-5; 11 bases are a match to TRBD1. The length of the CDR3 is 15 residues. Trimming cost V 1 base and J 5 bases; bases outside gene matches: 3. Germline lookup yields CDR1 LGHNA and CDR2 YSLEER. CDR3 loop: CASSQGTGGRETQYF. The CDR3 coding sequence is TGCGCCAGCAGCCAAGGGACAGGGGGCCGGGAGACCCAGTACTTC.

In nucleotides, the CDR3 is TGTGCCAGCAGTCCCTCAGGGGGCGCTTCTGAAGCTTTCTTT. It is translated as CASSPSGGASEAFF. This chain links TRBV28 with TRBJ1-1, with 8 bases aligning to TRBD1. CDR1 is MDHEN, CDR2 SYDVKM, per germline. Trimming took 5 bases from V and 6 from J; bases not matched to a gene: 8. This CDR3 is built from 14 residues. The full variable domain, rest sourced from reference TRBV28 and TRBJ1-1, is DVKVTQSSRYLVKRTGEKVFLECVQDMDHENMFWYRQDPGLGLRLIYFSYDVKMKEKGDIPEGYSVSREKKERFSLILESASTNQTSMYLCASSPSGGASEAFFGQGTRLTVV.

This clone was seen only a few times. The CDR3 reads CASSPATVRYEQYF. The CDR3 nucleotides are TGTGCCAGCTCACCGGCAACAGTGAGATACGAGCAGTACTTC. This sequence joins TRBV18 and TRBJ2-7; unclear D gene. The ends were cut back, 3 bases at V and 4 bases at J, with 13 bases in the middle. The germline CDR1 and CDR2 sequences are KGHSH and LQKENI. The CDR3 is 14 amino acids.

The chain has TRBV11-2 and TRBJ2-1, with TRBD2 matching over 8 bases. The germline gives CDR1 SGHAT, CDR2 FQNNGV. The length of the CDR3 is 14 residues. V trimming: 1 base; J trimming: 8 bases; junction bases outside the gene matches: 4. CDR3 protein: CASSLGAGVYEQFF. The CDR3 DNA is TGTGCCAGCAGCTTAGGAGCGGGAGTGTATGAGCAGTTCTTC.

The rearrangement links TRBV6-4 to TRBJ2-3; the match to TRBD1 covers 9 bases. This CDR3 contains 15 residues. Germline loops: CDR1 MRHNA, CDR2 SNTAGT. V was pared by 6 bases and J by 5 bases, with 9 bases of the junction left unmatched. Written as DNA, the CDR3 is TGTGCCAGCAGCACAGGGGGCGGGGGAGGAGATACGCAGTATTTT. Translating it yields CASSTGGGGGDTQYF.

This chain links TRBV7-2 with TRBJ1-5; 9 bases map to TRBD1. This CDR3 comprises 15 residues. The germline CDR1 and CDR2 sequences are SGHTA and FQGNSA. V was pared by 1 base and J by 6 bases, with 4 bases of the junction left unmatched. The CDR3 loop is CASSLGDRAGQPQHF. The CDR3, as DNA: TGTGCCAGCAGCTTAGGGGACAGGGCGGGTCAGCCCCAGCATTTT.

This sequence joins TRBV5-4 and TRBJ2-1; 10 bases map to TRBD2. Trimming cost V 0 bases and J 5 bases; bases outside gene matches: 2. The germline V gene encodes CDR1 SGHNT and CDR2 YYREEE (reference sequence). The length of the CDR3 is 15 residues. Here the CDR3 reads CASSLVAGGNNEQFF. The CDR3 coding sequence is TGTGCCAGCAGCTTGGTAGCGGGGGGAAACAATGAGCAGTTCTTC.

CDR3 loop: CASSFNNEQFF. The DNA of the CDR3 is TGTGCCAGCAGCTTCAACAATGAGCAGTTCTTC. The chain has TRBV11-2 and TRBJ2-1; D is unclear. This CDR3 region has 11 residues. From germline, CDR1 is SGHAT and CDR2 FQNNGV. V gave up 3 bases and J gave up 5 bases, with 2 bases separating them. The entire variable domain, with the rest obtained from reference TRBV11-2 and TRBJ2-1, is as follows: EAGVAQSPRYKIIEKRQSVAFWCNPISGHATLYWYQQILGQGPKLLIQFQNNGVVDDSQLPKDRFSAERLKGVDSTLKIQPAKLEDSAVYLCASSFNNEQFFGPGTRLTVL.

The chain carries TRBV9 and TRBJ2-2; tentative D call: TRBD2 (6 bases). This CDR3 has 12 amino acids. V lost 5 bases, J lost 8 bases, and 10 bases lay in between. CDR1 and CDR2 (germline): SGDLS, YYNGEE. This CDR3 reads CASSSGTGELFF. In nucleotides, the CDR3 is TGTGCCAGCAGTTCCGGGACTGGGGAGCTGTTTTTT.

This chain links TRBV2 with TRBJ1-4; D unclear. V lost 5 bases to trimming and J lost 4 bases, with 8 bases between them. Germline CDR1 and CDR2: SNHLY and FYNNEI. The CDR3 sequence is 13 residues long. CDR3 loop: CASSTRFNEKLFF. The CDR3 DNA reads as TGTGCCAGCAGTACCAGGTTTAATGAAAAACTGTTTTTT.

This clone came up once. J is TRBJ1-5 and V is TRBV5-1; 7 bases are shared with TRBD1. Germline values: CDR1 SGHRS, CDR2 YFSETQ. CDR3 length: 17 residues. The V and J ends lost 0 bases and 4 bases, in that order; junction bases with no gene match: 10. The CDR3 sequence: CASSLEPGGLSNQPQHF. The CDR3 region has the DNA TGCGCCAGCAGCTTGGAACCAGGGGGACTTTCTAATCAGCCCCAGCATTTT.

The V gene is TRBV4-3, the J gene TRBJ1-1, with a possible D match to TRBD1 (6 bases). V was cut by 0 bases and J by 10 bases, with 15 bases left in between. Germline V gene sequence: CDR1 LGHNA, CDR2 YSLEER. The CDR3 sequence is 14 residues long. CDR3 in DNA: TGCGCCAGCAGCCAAGATCTTGGGACAAGGGGAGCTTTCTTT. As protein: CASSQDLGTRGAFF.